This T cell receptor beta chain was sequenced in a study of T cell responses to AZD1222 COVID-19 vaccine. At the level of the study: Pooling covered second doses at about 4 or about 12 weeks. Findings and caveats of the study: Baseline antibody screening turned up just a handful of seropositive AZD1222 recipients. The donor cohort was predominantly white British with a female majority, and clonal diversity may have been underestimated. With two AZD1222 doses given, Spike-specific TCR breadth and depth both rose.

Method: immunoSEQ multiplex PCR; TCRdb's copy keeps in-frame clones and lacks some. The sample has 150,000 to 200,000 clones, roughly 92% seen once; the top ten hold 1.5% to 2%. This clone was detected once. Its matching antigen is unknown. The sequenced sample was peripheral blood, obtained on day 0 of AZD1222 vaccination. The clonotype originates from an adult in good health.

CDR3 protein: CASSSQGRGGEAFF. In DNA, the CDR3 is TGTGCCAGCAGCTCACAGGGTCGAGGAGGTGAAGCTTTCTTT. V usage is TRBV7-3 and J usage is TRBJ1-1; possible D gene TRBD1, 6 bases. This CDR3 has 14 amino acids. Trimming left V 4 bases short and J 7 bases short, with 16 bases between. The germline V gene has CDR1 SGHTA and CDR2 FQGTGA.